The 32 T cell receptor beta chains below all came from one sample that was sequenced in a study of blood T cell repertoires in COVID-19. Some clones are missing from TCRdb's copy, which holds only in-frame ones; the method was immunoSEQ multiplex PCR. The sample holds about 82,000 clones; around four fifths are singletons and the top ten take 15% to 20%. Input material: peripheral blood. These receptors all stem from a woman aged 55-70 years with acute or convalescent COVID-19.

CDR3 residues: CAKGGASGNEQFF. CDR3 nucleotides: TGTGCCAAAGGGGGGGCTAGCGGGAATGAGCAGTTCTTC. V is TRBV7-9 and J is TRBJ2-1; 8 nucleotides match TRBD2. This CDR3 has 13 amino acids. Germline V gene lookup returns CDR1 SEHNR and CDR2 FQNEAQ (reference sequence). Trimming at V came to 10 bases and at J to 7 bases, leaving 9 bases not matched to a gene.

This chain joins TRBV25-1 and TRBJ1-1; D remains unclear. This CDR3 is built from 15 residues. CDR1 is MGHDK, CDR2 SYGVNS, per germline. V was shortened by 0 bases and J by 1 base, with 9 bases between the two germline ends. Written as DNA, the CDR3 is TGTGCCAGCAGTGAATATAGCCGGAAGAACACTGAAGCTTTCTTT. Its translation: CASSEYSRKNTEAFF.

This clone was recorded once. V and J are TRBV7-9 and TRBJ2-3; unclear D gene. V lost 4 bases, J lost 2 bases, and 7 bases lay in between. The CDR3 spans 13 residues. The germline gives CDR1 SEHNR, CDR2 FQNEAQ (reference sequence). Written as DNA, the CDR3 is TGTGCCAGCAGCTACGGGTCCACAGATACGCAGTATTTT. It codes for CASSYGSTDTQYF.

This chain connects TRBV7-2 to TRBJ2-4; 10 bases match TRBD2. The CDR3 extends over 15 amino acids. The germline CDR1 and CDR2 sequences are SGHTA and FQGNSA. The V and J ends lost 3 bases and 8 bases, in that order; junction bases with no gene match: 7. The chain's CDR3 is CASSLASGGAYIQYF. The CDR3, as DNA: TGTGCCAGCAGCTTGGCCAGCGGGGGGGCTTACATTCAGTACTTC. Complete variable domain (other parts from reference TRBV7-2 and TRBJ2-4): GAGVSQSPSNKVTEKGKDVELRCDPISGHTALYWYRQSLGQGLEFLIYFQGNSAPDKSGLPSDRFSAERTGGSVSTLTIQRTQQEDSAVYLCASSLASGGAYIQYFGAGTRLSVL.

The chain recombines TRBV28 with TRBJ1-3, with 9 nucleotides matching TRBD1. The CDR3 totals 15 residues. J lost 3 bases, V lost 8 bases, and 8 bases had no gene match. The germline gives CDR1 MDHEN, CDR2 SYDVKM. CDR3 DNA sequence: TGTGCCAGCGGAATGGGACAGGGTCTTGGAAACACCATATATTTT. Amino acid sequence: CASGMGQGLGNTIYF.

The chain recombines TRBV7-8 with TRBJ2-5, with 7 bases matching TRBD2. This CDR3 comprises 14 residues. Germline V gene sequence: CDR1 SGHVS, CDR2 FQNEAQ. The trim removed 2 bases at V and 5 bases at J, leaving 5 bases unmatched. The chain's CDR3 is CASSLMTSRETQYF. As DNA, the CDR3 is TGTGCCAGCAGCTTAATGACTAGCAGGGAGACCCAGTACTTC. Based on the CDR3 plus reference TRBV7-8 and TRBJ2-5, the full variable domain is GAGVSQSPRYKVAKRGQDVALRCDPISGHVSLFWYQQALGQGPEFLTYFQNEAQLDKSGLPSDRFFAERPEGSVSTLKIQRTQQEDSAVYLCASSLMTSRETQYFGPGTRLLVL.

This clone came up a few times. This rearrangement joins TRBV9 to TRBJ1-1; D not certain. This CDR3 comprises 14 residues. V lost 4 bases, J lost 4 bases, and 14 bases lay in between. Germline loops: CDR1 SGDLS, CDR2 YYNGEE. Written as DNA, the CDR3 is TGTGCCAGCAGCTCTTCCCCGGTGAGCACTGAAGCTTTCTTT. It specifies CASSSSPVSTEAFF. Full variable domain (missing parts from reference TRBV9 and TRBJ1-1): DSGVTQTPKHLITATGQRVTLRCSPRSGDLSVYWYQQSLDQGLQFLIQYYNGEERAKGNILERFSAQQFPDLHSELNLSSLELGDSALYFCASSSSPVSTEAFFGQGTRLTVV.

V gene TRBV9 combines with J gene TRBJ1-1; no firm D call. V was pared by 0 bases and J by 0 bases, with 9 bases between. Germline-derived CDR1 and CDR2 are SGDLS and YYNGEE. The CDR3 has 15 residues. The CDR3 bases are TGTGCCAGCAGCGTAGTCGCAGGTTTGAACACTGAAGCTTTCTTT. Protein: CASSVVAGLNTEAFF.

In its sample, this clone was seen once. The chain carries TRBV13 and TRBJ1-6; TRBD1 agrees at 8 bases. V shed 2 bases and J 10 bases; nucleotides not matched to a gene: 7. Germline lookup yields CDR1 PRHDT and CDR2 FYEKMQ (reference sequence). The CDR3 sequence is 15 residues long. This CDR3 reads CASSLNGQGASPLHF. The CDR3 DNA follows: TGTGCCAGCAGCTTAAACGGACAGGGCGCCTCACCCCTCCACTTT.

The gene calls are TRBV15 and TRBJ2-2; 8 bases are shared with TRBD1. Germline V CDR1 and CDR2: LNHNV, YYDKDF (reference sequence). J was trimmed by 4 bases and V by 5 bases; bases with no gene match: 6. CDR3 length equals 15 residues. This CDR3 is CATSSKQGVTGELFF. The CDR3 coding sequence is TGTGCCACCAGCTCGAAACAGGGGGTCACCGGGGAGCTGTTTTTT.

The chain links TRBV6-4 to TRBJ1-4, with a weak D call TRBD1 (6 bases). The CDR3 spans 13 residues. V lost 5 bases, J lost 10 bases, and 14 bases lay in between. Germline lookup yields CDR1 MRHNA and CDR2 SNTAGT. This chain's CDR3 is CASSPGHPGKLFF. The CDR3, as DNA: TGTGCCAGCAGTCCGGGACATCCCGGAAAACTGTTTTTT.

The V and J genes are TRBV2 and TRBJ2-2; D perhaps matches TRBD1 (6 bases). The CDR3 runs 15 residues. V lost 3 bases and J 2 bases, leaving 10 bases between the germline ends. The V gene's germline CDR1 is SNHLY and CDR2 FYNNEI. DNA of the CDR3: TGTGCCAGCAGTGATGTGGGGGCTAACACCGGGGAGCTGTTTTTT. It is translated as CASSDVGANTGELFF.

The chain couples TRBV5-6 to TRBJ2-1; TRBD2 agrees at 7 bases. The CDR3 is 15 residues long. Germline V gives CDR1 SGHDT, CDR2 YYEEEE. Trimming took 3 bases from V and 4 from J; bases not matched to a gene: 7. The CDR3 is CASSSRGVGYNEQFF. The CDR3, as DNA: TGTGCCAGCAGCTCCCGGGGGGTGGGTTACAATGAGCAGTTCTTC.

This clone came up a few times. The chain uses TRBV5-4 and TRBJ1-1; 7 bases line up with TRBD1. CDR3 length equals 14 residues. The V and J ends lost 4 bases and 7 bases, in that order; junction bases with no gene match: 10. Germline V gives CDR1 SGHNT, CDR2 YYREEE (reference sequence). This chain's CDR3 is CASSLGRAGGEAFF. The CDR3 DNA sequence: TGTGCCAGCAGCCTGGGTAGGGCAGGGGGTGAAGCTTTCTTT. Supplemented by reference TRBV5-4 and TRBJ1-1, the full variable domain reads ETGVTQSPTHLIKTRGQQVTLRCSSQSGHNTVSWYQQALGQGPQFIFQYYREEENGRGNFPPRFSGLQFPNYSSELNVNALELDDSALYLCASSLGRAGGEAFFGQGTRLTVV.

The rearrangement links TRBV19 to TRBJ2-3; no clear D. Trimming left V 5 bases short and J 6 bases short, with 6 bases between. The length of the CDR3 is 11 residues. Germline CDR1 reads LNHDA; CDR2 reads SQIVND (reference sequence). CDR3 nucleotides: TGTGCCAGTAGTTCCCAGGATACGCAGTATTTT. Amino acid sequence: CASSSQDTQYF.

This clone was observed a few times. The gene calls are TRBV24-1 and TRBJ2-1; D is perhaps TRBD2 (6 bases). Between the trimmed V and J ends, which lost 0 bases and 5 bases, there was a span of 13 bases. Germline V gene lookup returns CDR1 KGHDR and CDR2 SFDVKD. This CDR3 has 16 amino acids. CDR3 region: CATSDLAQGGHNEQFF. The DNA of the CDR3 is TGTGCCACCAGTGATTTGGCCCAGGGAGGCCACAATGAGCAGTTCTTC.

A few counts support this clone. The rearrangement joins TRBV21-1 to TRBJ1-1. TRBV21-1 is listed as a pseudogene. CDR3 length equals 15 residues. Written as DNA, the CDR3 is TGTGCCAGCAGCAAAGTTCCGGGGTTGAACACTGAAGCTTTCTTT. Its protein is CASSKVPGLNTEAFF.

V gene TRBV3-1 (or the pseudogene TRBV3-2) combines with J gene TRBJ1-6, with a tentative D call TRBD1 (6 bases). V lost 1 base to trimming and J lost 7 bases, with 8 bases between them. The CDR3 is 14 residues long. Germline V gene lookup returns CDR1 LGHDT and CDR2 YNNKEL (reference sequence). The chain's CDR3 is CASSQGTVNSPLHF. The CDR3 nucleotides are TGTGCCAGCAGCCAAGGGACAGTCAATTCACCCCTCCACTTT.

This chain connects TRBV6-1 to TRBJ2-5; 10 bases map to TRBD2. Germline-derived CDR1 and CDR2 are MNHNS and SASEGT. V gave up 6 bases and J gave up 1 base; unmatched junction bases: 5. The CDR3 is 15 residues long. As DNA, the CDR3 is TGTGCCAGCAGCGGGGCTAGCGGGGGCCAAGAGACCCAGTACTTC. Its translation is CASSGASGGQETQYF.

The rearrangement joins TRBV9 to TRBJ2-3; 12 bases agree with TRBD2. The CDR3 covers 16 residues. Per the germline V gene, CDR1 is SGDLS and CDR2 is YYNGEE. The trim removed 6 bases at V and 0 bases at J, leaving 5 bases unmatched. The CDR3 spells CASKRGLAGSTDTQYF. In DNA form, the CDR3 reads TGTGCCAGCAAAAGAGGACTAGCGGGGAGCACAGATACGCAGTATTTT.

This clone came up a few times. The rearrangement uses TRBV27 and TRBJ2-1; maybe TRBD1 (5 bases). CDR3 length: 13 residues. Germline V lookup: CDR1 MNHEY, CDR2 SMNVEV (reference sequence). Trimming removed 6 bases from V and 7 bases from J, with 13 bases in between. CDR3 nucleotides: TGTGCCAGCAGCCAACAGGTTTGGAATGAGCAGTTCTTC. It translates to CASSQQVWNEQFF.

The chain combines TRBV7-3 with TRBJ2-3; possibly TRBD2 for D (6 bases). The germline V gene has CDR1 SGHTA and CDR2 FQGTGA. The V and J ends lost 1 base and 5 bases respectively, with 10 bases between them. This CDR3 is 14 amino acids long. The CDR3 loop is CASSLSRDLDTQYF. In DNA form, the CDR3 reads TGTGCCAGCAGCTTAAGCCGGGACTTAGATACGCAGTATTTT.

This chain joins TRBV15 and TRBJ2-7, with D tentatively TRBD2 (6 bases). The CDR3 is made up of 15 amino acids. V was cut by 0 bases and J by 1 base, with 10 bases left in between. Germline V gene lookup returns CDR1 LNHNV and CDR2 YYDKDF (reference sequence). The CDR3 spells CATSREASESYEQYF. Written as DNA, the CDR3 is TGTGCCACCAGCAGAGAAGCTAGCGAGTCCTACGAGCAGTACTTC.

This chain uses TRBV18 with TRBJ2-5; 11 nucleotides agree with TRBD2. V was pared by 4 bases and J by 3 bases, with 4 bases of the junction left unmatched. Per the germline V gene, CDR1 is KGHSH and CDR2 is LQKENI. This CDR3 has 15 amino acids. CDR3 sequence (DNA): TGTGCCAGCTCACGACTAGCGGGGCGGGAAGAGACCCAGTACTTC. This gives the protein CASSRLAGREETQYF.

V usage is TRBV30 and J usage is TRBJ2-2; possible D gene TRBD2, 5 bases. The V end was cut by 0 bases, the J end by 5 bases, with 10 bases between. The germline gives CDR1 GTSNPN, CDR2 SVGIG (reference sequence). The CDR3 covers 14 residues. The CDR3, as DNA: TGTGCCTGGAGTGTTCTTCGGGGAACCGGGGAGCTGTTTTTT. Protein: CAWSVLRGTGELFF.

V usage is TRBV30 and J usage is TRBJ1-3; D gene ambiguous. Germline lookup yields CDR1 GTSNPN and CDR2 SVGIG (reference sequence). CDR3 length: 13 residues. Between the trimmed V and J ends, which lost 4 bases and 0 bases, there was a span of 7 bases. CDR3 sequence (DNA): TGTGCCTGGAAGCACAGCTCTGGAAACACCATATATTTT. Amino acids: CAWKHSSGNTIYF.

This rearrangement joins TRBV5-6 to TRBJ1-5, with D uncertain. CDR1 is SGHDT, CDR2 YYEEEE, per germline. This CDR3 has 13 residues. The V end lost 5 bases, the J end lost 3 bases, and 9 bases lay between the germline ends. Here the CDR3 reads CASSLNPNQPQHF. CDR3 nucleotides: TGTGCCAGCAGTTTAAATCCCAATCAGCCCCAGCATTTT. The full variable domain, rest sourced from reference TRBV5-6 and TRBJ1-5, is DAGVTQSPTHLIKTRGQQVTLRCSPKSGHDTVSWYQQALGQGPQFIFQYYEEEERQRGNFPDRFSGHQFPNYSSELNVNALLLGDSALYLCASSLNPNQPQHFGDGTRLSIL.

The chain links TRBV7-6 to TRBJ1-4; a possible D gene is TRBD1 (5 bases). V was trimmed by 1 base and J by 6 bases, leaving 9 bases between them. CDR1 is SGHVS and CDR2 is FNYEAQ in the germline V gene. This CDR3 comprises 14 residues. CDR3 amino acids: CASSLGSRDEKLFF. CDR3 nucleotides: TGTGCCAGCAGCTTAGGATCCAGGGATGAAAAACTGTTTTTT.

This chain links TRBV5-6 with TRBJ2-3; D perhaps matches TRBD2 (6 bases). The germline V and J ends were trimmed by 7 bases and 2 bases, with 17 bases remaining between them. Germline CDR1 SGHDT, CDR2 YYEEEE. CDR3 length equals 15 residues. In DNA, the CDR3 is TGTGCCAGCCTTAGGAACCCTAGCGCCACAGATACGCAGTATTTT. This gives the protein CASLRNPSATDTQYF.

The rearrangement uses TRBV11-3 and TRBJ2-3, with 7 positions matching TRBD1. CDR1 and CDR2 (germline): SGHNT, YENEEA. The ends lost 1 base at V and 2 bases at J; junction bases unmatched: 6. The CDR3 consists of 16 residues. CDR3 in amino acids: CASSLGQGDTTDTQYF. CDR3 DNA: TGTGCCAGCAGCTTAGGGCAGGGGGATACCACAGATACGCAGTATTTT.

The V and J genes are TRBV19 and TRBJ1-1, with 8 nucleotides matching TRBD1. V shed 6 bases and J 3 bases; nucleotides not matched to a gene: 6. The germline CDR1 and CDR2 sequences are LNHDA and SQIVND (reference sequence). The CDR3 extends over 14 amino acids. This chain's CDR3 is CASRQGALDTEAFF. The CDR3 DNA reads TGTGCCAGTAGGCAGGGGGCCTTGGACACTGAAGCTTTCTTT. Full variable domain (outside the CDR3, taken from reference TRBV19 and TRBJ1-1): DGGITQSPKYLFRKEGQNVTLSCEQNLNHDAMYWYRQDPGQGLRLIYYSQIVNDFQKGDIAEGYSVSREKKESFPLTVTSAQKNPTAFYLCASRQGALDTEAFFGQGTRLTVV.

The chain joins TRBV5-4 to TRBJ1-3; 7 nucleotides align to TRBD1. This CDR3 is 13 amino acids long. CDR1 and CDR2 from the germline V gene are SGHNT and YYREEE (reference sequence). V lost 3 bases and J lost 7; bases outside the gene matches: 4. As DNA, the CDR3 is TGTGCCAGCAGCTCGATGACAGGGAACACCATATATTTT. Amino acid sequence: CASSSMTGNTIYF.